This T cell receptor (beta chain) emerged from a study of T cell clonality in common variable immunodeficiency. Ten or more counts support this clone. From the germline J gene comes the end of the CDR3, since the read stops 3 residues before it. This same CDR3 is encoded by further DNA sequences in the sample. J was trimmed by 2 bases and V by 4 bases; bases with no gene match: 2. CDR1 is DFQATT, CDR2 SNEGSKA, per germline (reference sequence). The CDR3 covers 13 residues. This table comes from immunoSEQ multiplex PCR, and its TCRdb copy is limited to in-frame clones, with some not included. The sample is made up of 40,000 to 55,000 clones, none counted only once.

The sample consisted of peripheral blood mononuclear cells. J is TRBJ2-5 and V is TRBV20-1; 9 bases fit TRBD1. This TCR was recovered from a person aged 18 to 70 in good health. The CDR3 DNA, read in part, is TGCAGTGCTATAGACAGGGGGCAAGAGACC. It is translated as CSAIDRGQET. The whole CDR3 sequence reads CSAIDRGQETQYF.